This T cell receptor (beta chain) stems from a study of CD8+ T cells in alopecia areata. Findings and caveats of the study: Affected lesional scalp, above all in alopecia totalis/universalis, was more clonal than normal scalp.

This clone was seen a handful of times. Its antigen is currently unknown. Treatment given: oral pan-JAK inhibitor, 5-10 mg twice daily. Sequencing used cDNA as its template, made by extracting RNA and reverse transcribing it. The data were produced by immunoSEQ multiplex PCR, yet TCRdb's version contains in-frame clones alone and is incomplete. In the table there are 90,000 to 150,000 clones, 50% to 75% of which are singletons. The J segment lost 1 base and the V segment lost 4 bases, leaving 6 bases of the junction unmatched. The CDR3 has 15 residues. The germline V gene has CDR1 GTSNPN and CDR2 SVGIG (reference sequence).

The sequences come from CD8+ T cells sorted from blood, collected at week 4, from a patient treated with tofacitinib. The TCR sequence derives from a human donor with alopecia areata. V gene TRBV30 combines with J gene TRBJ2-1; 8 positions agree with TRBD2. CDR3 in DNA: TGTGCCTGGATGACCGGGGGGGGTTCCTACAATGAGCAGTTCTTC. It specifies CAWMTGGGSYNEQFF.